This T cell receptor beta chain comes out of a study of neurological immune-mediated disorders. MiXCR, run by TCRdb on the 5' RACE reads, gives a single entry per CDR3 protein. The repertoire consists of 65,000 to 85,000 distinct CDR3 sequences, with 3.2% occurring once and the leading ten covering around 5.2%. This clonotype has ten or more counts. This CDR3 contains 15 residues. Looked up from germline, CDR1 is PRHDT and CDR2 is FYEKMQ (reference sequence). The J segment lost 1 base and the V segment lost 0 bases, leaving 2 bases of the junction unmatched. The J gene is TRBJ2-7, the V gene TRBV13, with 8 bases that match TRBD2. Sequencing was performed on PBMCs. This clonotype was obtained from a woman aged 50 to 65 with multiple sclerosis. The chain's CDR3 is CASSLGSGSSYEQYF. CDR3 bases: TGTGCCAGCAGCTTAGGGAGCGGGAGTTCCTACGAGCAGTACTTC.